This entry lists 32 T cell receptor beta chains sequenced from one sample in a study of blood T cells in healthy people across ages. Combining a sample-barcoded 5' primer with a J-beta primer mix, a second PCR ran for 7 to 11 cycles. TCRdb called the 5' RACE reads again in MiXCR, with one record for every CDR3 protein. The profile shows around 1,500,000 distinct CDR3 sequences, approximately 38% of them singletons. Sample: blood. The receptors were gathered from a woman under 30 in good health.

The chain carries TRBV20-1 and TRBJ2-7; 8 bases line up with TRBD1. The CDR3 spans 15 residues. Unmatched junction bases numbered 10, after V lost 5 bases and J lost 1 base. Germline values: CDR1 DFQATT, CDR2 SNEGSKA (reference sequence). CDR3 sequence reads: CSAQSGTGSSYEQYF. The DNA of the CDR3 is TGCAGTGCTCAGTCCGGGACAGGTTCTTCCTACGAGCAGTACTTC.

This chain links TRBV10-3 with TRBJ2-3; perhaps TRBD1 as D (5 bases). The CDR3 contains 16 residues. Per germline, CDR1 ENHRY and CDR2 SYGVKD. Trimming took 4 bases from V and 0 from J, leaving 14 bases between them. The CDR3 reads CAISAQGYSSTDTQYF. The DNA of the CDR3 is TGTGCCATCAGTGCCCAGGGCTATTCTAGCACAGATACGCAGTATTTT.

Points on this clonotype: One junction end disagrees with the germline gene, perhaps due to a read error. The V and J genes are TRBV7-3 and TRBJ2-3; D may be TRBD2 (6 bases). Germline V gene lookup returns CDR1 SGHTA and CDR2 FQGTGA. This CDR3 is built from 16 residues. CDR3: CASSRTGLGITDAQYF. For the CDR3, the DNA is TGTGCCAGCAGCAGAACGGGACTTGGAATTACAGATGCGCAGTATTTT.

This clonotype was counted a few times. The chain couples TRBV9 to TRBJ1-2; D ambiguous. The CDR3 is 15 residues long. The germline CDR1 and CDR2 sequences are SGDLS and YYNGEE. Trimming removed 0 bases from V and 4 bases from J, with 13 bases in between. The CDR3 bases are TGTGCCAGCAGCGTAGCTGGTTCCCCAGGCTATGGCTACACCTTC. This translates into CASSVAGSPGYGYTF.

CDR3 amino acids: CSVRGLAGSDEQYF. The DNA for the CDR3 is TGCAGCGTGCGAGGACTAGCGGGAAGCGATGAGCAGTACTTC. This chain uses TRBV29-1 with TRBJ2-5; 12 bases are a match to TRBD2. Trimming cost V 6 bases and J 11 bases; bases outside gene matches: 13. The CDR3 extends over 14 amino acids. The germline V gene has CDR1 SQVTM and CDR2 ANQGSEA.

As regards this clonotype: Germline is not matched at one junction end, which may reflect a read error. The chain carries TRBV20-1 and TRBJ1-2; TRBD1 matches 7 bases. The CDR3 has 13 amino acids. CDR1 is DFQATT, CDR2 SNEGSKA, per germline (reference sequence). Written as DNA, the CDR3 is TGCAGTGCTAAGGAAGACAGGGCCTATGACTACACCTTC. This encodes CSAKEDRAYDYTF.

This clonotype was detected only once. An end of the junction differs from the germline gene, which may be a read error. The chain employs TRBV12-3 or TRBV12-4 and TRBJ2-1, with D unresolved. This CDR3 comprises 13 residues. The CDR3 coding sequence is TGTGCCAGCAGTTTCTGGTCCTACAATGGGCAGTTCTTC. Protein product: CASSFWSYNGQFF.

CDR3 in DNA: TGCAGTGCTAGAGGGGACGGGACAGGCGGCTACGAGCAGTACTTC. Translating it yields CSARGDGTGGYEQYF. V usage is TRBV20-1 and J usage is TRBJ2-7; the match to TRBD1 covers 8 bases. This CDR3 contains 15 residues. V lost 1 base and J lost 3; bases outside the gene matches: 8. Per germline, CDR1 DFQATT and CDR2 SNEGSKA (reference sequence).

The rearrangement joins TRBV6-1 to TRBJ1-1; no firm D call. Trimming removed 1 base at V and 3 bases at J, with 6 bases between. In germline, CDR1 is MNHNS, CDR2 SASEGT. CDR3 length: 13 residues. The CDR3 nucleotides read TGTGCCAGCAGTGAAGGGGCCTACACTGAAGCTTTCTTT. Its translation: CASSEGAYTEAFF.

The gene calls are TRBV5-1 and TRBJ2-3, with D unclear. Germline CDR1 reads SGHRS; CDR2 reads YFSETQ. There are 13 residues in the CDR3. V lost 0 bases, J lost 5 bases, and 7 bases lay in between. In nucleotides, the CDR3 is TGCGCCAGCAGCTTGGGACTTGTAGATACGCAGTATTTT. It encodes CASSLGLVDTQYF.

V usage is TRBV4-1 and J usage is TRBJ2-5; TRBD2 matches 8 bases. The CDR3 is 18 amino acids. V lost 0 bases and J lost 5; bases outside the gene matches: 14. In germline, CDR1 is MGHRA, CDR2 YSYEKL. CDR3 sequence: CASSQEPGRASDRETQYF. The CDR3 DNA follows: TGCGCCAGCAGCCAAGAACCCGGGAGGGCCAGTGATCGGGAGACCCAGTACTTC.

This chain links TRBV25-1 with TRBJ2-4; D ambiguous. The V end lost 5 bases, the J end lost 13 bases, and 21 bases lay between the germline ends. Looked up from germline, CDR1 is MGHDK and CDR2 is SYGVNS. This CDR3 has 14 amino acids. The DNA of the CDR3 is TGTGCCAGCAGTACGGCAGACATCTTCGGAGAGCAGTACTTC. Protein: CASSTADIFGEQYF.

This chain uses TRBV6-1 with TRBJ1-2, with D unresolved. The CDR3 has 10 amino acids. Trimming left V 3 bases short and J 10 bases short, with 6 bases between. From germline, CDR1 is MNHNS and CDR2 SASEGT. Here the CDR3 reads CASSDSLYTF. CDR3 bases: TGTGCCAGCAGTGACTCCCTCTACACCTTC.

The chain links TRBV30 to TRBJ2-6, with a weak D call TRBD2 (5 bases). CDR3 size: 14 residues. Germline V gene sequence: CDR1 GTSNPN, CDR2 SVGIG (reference sequence). V lost 3 bases, J lost 0 bases, and 6 bases lay in between. The CDR3 sequence: CAWSRDSGANVLTF. For the CDR3, the DNA is TGTGCCTGGAGCCGGGACTCTGGGGCCAACGTCCTGACTTTC.

This clonotype was seen a few times. The rearrangement joins TRBV7-2 to TRBJ2-1; 10 bases fit TRBD1. Per the germline V gene, CDR1 is SGHTA and CDR2 is FQGNSA. This CDR3 is built from 17 residues. With V trimmed by 4 bases and J by 5 bases, 11 bases remained unmatched. CDR3 sequence reads: CASSSTRGTGANNEQFF. As DNA, the CDR3 is TGTGCCAGCAGCTCCACCCGGGGGACAGGGGCCAACAATGAGCAGTTCTTC.

This clonotype appeared a few times. V usage is TRBV28 and J usage is TRBJ1-2; 7 bases agree with TRBD1. CDR1 MDHEN and CDR2 SYDVKM come from the germline V gene. The CDR3 runs to 16 residues. The trim removed 5 bases at V and 8 bases at J, leaving 17 bases unmatched. CDR3 sequence reads: CASSPKRTGLLGGYTF. The CDR3 nucleotides read TGTGCCAGCAGTCCAAAAAGGACAGGCCTCCTGGGGGGCTACACCTTC.

In its sample, this clonotype was seen many times. The chain is built from TRBV29-1 and TRBJ2-7; possible D gene TRBD1, 6 bases. Germline-derived CDR1 and CDR2 are SQVTM and ANQGSEA. CDR3 length: 12 residues. V gave up 5 bases and J gave up 2 bases, with 10 bases separating them. The CDR3, as DNA: TGCAGCGTTACCAGGGGTGCCTACGAGCAGTACTTC. Amino acid sequence: CSVTRGAYEQYF.

V and J are TRBV20-1 and TRBJ2-5, with 10 bases matching TRBD1. Germline CDR1 is DFQATT and CDR2 is SNEGSKA (reference sequence). The CDR3 is 17 residues long. V lost 2 bases and J lost 4; bases outside the gene matches: 13. CDR3 loop: CSARNAPGTGDRETQYF. The CDR3 DNA follows: TGCAGTGCTAGAAACGCCCCCGGGACAGGGGATCGAGAGACCCAGTACTTC.

The V call is TRBV5-5, the J call TRBJ2-5, with 7 bases identical to TRBD1. V lost 1 base and J lost 0; bases outside the gene matches: 3. The germline V gene has CDR1 SGHKS and CDR2 YYEKEE (reference sequence). This CDR3 has 15 amino acids. The CDR3 loop is CASSLQQGYQETQYF. CDR3 bases: TGTGCCAGCAGCTTGCAACAGGGGTACCAAGAGACCCAGTACTTC.

Only a few counts were recorded for this clonotype. The V and J genes are TRBV7-2 and TRBJ2-7, with TRBD2 as a possible D gene (6 bases). V dropped 7 bases and J dropped 5 bases, with 15 bases sitting between them. This CDR3 has 13 residues. The germline gives CDR1 SGHTA, CDR2 FQGNSA. The CDR3 DNA sequence: TGTGCCAGCACAGCGACTAGGGACCACGAGCAGTACTTC. Protein sequence: CASTATRDHEQYF. The whole variable domain, remainder taken from reference TRBV7-2 and TRBJ2-7, is GAGVSQSPSNKVTEKGKDVELRCDPISGHTALYWYRQSLGQGLEFLIYFQGNSAPDKSGLPSDRFSAERTGGSVSTLTIQRTQQEDSAVYLCASTATRDHEQYFGPGTRLTVT.

In the case of this clonotype: This may arise from a read error, as a much more abundant clone is one base away. The rearrangement uses TRBV4-1 and TRBJ2-1; possibly TRBD1 or TRBD2 for D (5 bases each). From germline, CDR1 is MGHRA and CDR2 YSYEKL. Trimming took 0 bases from V and 13 from J, leaving 25 bases between them. There are 17 residues in the CDR3. CDR3 sequence reads: CASSQDPLGTVQETQFF. The CDR3 DNA follows: TGCGCCAGCAGCCAAGACCCCTTGGGGACCGTACAAGAGACCCAGTTCTTC.

The chain uses TRBV11-2 and TRBJ2-1; the D gene is possibly TRBD2 (5 bases). The germline V gene has CDR1 SGHAT and CDR2 FQNNGV. The CDR3 is 18 residues long. Trimming pared 6 bases from V and 0 bases from J, leaving 21 bases between. The CDR3 spells CASRTIAGVTTSYNEQFF. For the CDR3, the DNA is TGTGCCAGCAGAACTATAGCCGGGGTGACCACCTCCTACAATGAGCAGTTCTTC.

The V and J genes are TRBV19 and TRBJ2-5; 8 positions agree with TRBD2. The ends lost 4 bases at V and 2 bases at J; junction bases unmatched: 12. This CDR3 has 17 residues. From germline, CDR1 is LNHDA and CDR2 SQIVND (reference sequence). The CDR3 loop is CASSKLSGGVIQETQYF. In nucleotides, the CDR3 is TGTGCCAGTAGTAAGCTCTCGGGGGGGGTAATTCAAGAGACCCAGTACTTC.

This clonotype was picked up a small number of times. The chain links TRBV4-2 to TRBJ2-5, with D unresolved. The CDR3 is made up of 15 amino acids. CDR1 and CDR2 from the germline V gene are LGHNA and YNFKEQ. V lost 1 base, J lost 2 bases, and 11 bases lay in between. CDR3 coding DNA: TGTGCCAGCAGCCAAGGGCCCCTTTCGCAAGAGACCCAGTACTTC. Amino acid sequence: CASSQGPLSQETQYF.

The rearrangement uses TRBV11-2 and TRBJ1-2; 8 nucleotides match TRBD1. Germline lookup yields CDR1 SGHAT and CDR2 FQNNGV. Trimming at V came to 4 bases and at J to 2 bases, leaving 6 bases not matched to a gene. The CDR3 has 15 amino acids. The CDR3 sequence is CASSSNRGNNYGYTF. The CDR3 DNA is TGTGCCAGCAGCTCAAACAGGGGGAACAACTATGGCTACACCTTC.

The chain links TRBV11-2 to TRBJ2-4; tentative D call: TRBD2 (5 bases). The end of the DNA aligns better with TRBJ2-7, so the J call may be wrong. CDR1 is SGHAT, CDR2 FQNNGV, per germline. The length of the CDR3 is 17 residues. The CDR3 DNA follows: TGTGCCAGCAGCCCTAGACCTAGCCGATCCCCCTCCTACGAGCAGTACTTC. Protein: CASSPRPSRSPSYEQYF.

CDR3 region: CSGQGGSYNEQYF. The CDR3 DNA reads as TGCAGCGGGCAGGGAGGGTCCTACAATGAGCAGTACTTC. This sequence joins TRBV29-1 and TRBJ2-1, with 7 bases matching TRBD2. The end of the DNA is better explained by TRBJ2-7, so the J call may be wrong. This CDR3 comprises 13 residues. CDR1 and CDR2 (germline): SQVTM, ANQGSEA.

This clonotype was seen once. The gene calls are TRBV6-1 and TRBJ1-2, with 11 bases matching TRBD1. With 8 bases clipped from V and 1 base from J, the junction kept 3 bases outside the gene matches. The V gene's germline CDR1 is MNHNS and CDR2 SASEGT. The CDR3 is 14 amino acids. CDR3 residues: CASGGTGGNYGYTF. In DNA form, the CDR3 reads TGTGCCAGCGGGGGGACAGGGGGTAACTATGGCTACACCTTC.

CDR3 sequence: CASQRTARQETQYF. The CDR3 nucleotides read TGTGCCAGCCAGAGGACAGCCAGACAAGAGACCCAGTACTTC. The V gene is TRBV7-2, the J gene TRBJ2-4; D possibly corresponds to TRBD1 (6 bases). The DNA end lines up better with TRBJ2-5; the J call may be wrong. Germline CDR1 and CDR2: SGHTA and FQGNSA. The CDR3 has 14 amino acids.

The rearrangement joins TRBV14 to TRBJ2-6, with D maybe TRBD2 (5 bases). V lost 3 bases and J lost 0, with 6 bases in between. CDR3 size: 15 residues. Germline-derived CDR1 and CDR2 are SGHDN and FVKESK. For the CDR3, the DNA is TGTGCCAGCAGCCAGGGAGACTCTGGGGCCAACGTCCTGACTTTC. Amino acid sequence: CASSQGDSGANVLTF.

The chain recombines TRBV6-5 with TRBJ2-3, with D maybe TRBD2 (6 bases). Germline loops: CDR1 MNHEY, CDR2 SVGAGI. The CDR3 length is 15 residues. The V end lost 7 bases, the J end lost 2 bases, and 16 bases lay between the germline ends. Written as DNA, the CDR3 is TGTGCCAGCACTACACCGGCGGGGAACACAGATACGCAGTATTTT. Translated, it gives CASTTPAGNTDTQYF.

This chain links TRBV7-3 with TRBJ2-1, with 9 bases identical to TRBD1. Germline V lookup: CDR1 SGHTA, CDR2 FQGTGA. J lost 2 bases, V lost 0 bases, and 2 bases had no gene match. CDR3 size: 16 residues. The DNA for the CDR3 is TGTGCCAGCAGCTTAACGGACAGGGGCCCCTACAATGAGCAGTTCTTC. It encodes CASSLTDRGPYNEQFF.